This T cell receptor (beta chain) was recorded in a study of human T cells and chemical hapten exposure. Attachment of unique molecular identifiers to individual cDNA molecules was performed in the library. TCRdb itself ran the reads through MiXCR, one entry per CDR3 protein. The sample yields about 540 distinct CDR3 sequences, just over 65% seen once. Trimming at V came to 4 bases and at J to 5 bases, leaving 6 bases not matched to a gene. Germline values: CDR1 SGHRS, CDR2 YFSETQ. The CDR3 runs to 16 residues. Treatment noted: therapeutic diphenylcyclopropenone sensitization with weekly scalp DPC. This chain joins TRBV5-1 and TRBJ2-1; 13 nucleotides align to TRBD2. Sample: whole blood, taken before DPC sensitization or 2, 6, or about 24 weeks after (not recorded which). This TCR derives from an adult with alopecia areata. Some clones in this sample may be carry-over from other donors' samples. This table probably holds off-target reads from a library built for another chain. CDR3 protein: CASSAPGLAGHNEQFF. As DNA, the CDR3 is TGCGCCAGCAGCGCCCCGGGACTAGCGGGGCACAATGAGCAGTTCTTC.